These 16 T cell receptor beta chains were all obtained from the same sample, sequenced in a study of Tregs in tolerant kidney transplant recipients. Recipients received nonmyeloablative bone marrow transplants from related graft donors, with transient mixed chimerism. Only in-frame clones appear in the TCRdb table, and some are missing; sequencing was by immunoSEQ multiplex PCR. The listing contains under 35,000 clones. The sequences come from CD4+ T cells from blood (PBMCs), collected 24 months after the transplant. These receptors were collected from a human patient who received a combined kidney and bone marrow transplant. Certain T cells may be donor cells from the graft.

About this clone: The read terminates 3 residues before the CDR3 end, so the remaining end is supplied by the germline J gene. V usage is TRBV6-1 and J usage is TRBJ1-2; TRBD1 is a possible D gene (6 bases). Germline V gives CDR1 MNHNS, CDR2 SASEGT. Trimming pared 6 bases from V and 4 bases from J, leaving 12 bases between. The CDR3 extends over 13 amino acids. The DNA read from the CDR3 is TGTGCCAGCAGCGAAACAGGGATCTATGGC. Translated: CASSETGIYG. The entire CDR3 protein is CASSETGIYGYTF.

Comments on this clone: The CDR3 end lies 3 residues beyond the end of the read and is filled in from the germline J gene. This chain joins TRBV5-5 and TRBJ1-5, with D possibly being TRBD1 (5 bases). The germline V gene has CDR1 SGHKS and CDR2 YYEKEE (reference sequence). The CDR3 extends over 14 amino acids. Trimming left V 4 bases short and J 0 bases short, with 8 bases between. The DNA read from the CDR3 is TGTGCCAGCAGCCGACAGAATAGCAATCAGCCC. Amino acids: CASSRQNSNQP. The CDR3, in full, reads CASSRQNSNQPQHF.

The DNA read from the CDR3 is TGTGCCAGCAGCTCCGGGCGGGGAACTGAA. Translated, it gives CASSSGRGTE. The full CDR3 reads CASSSGRGTEAFF. The J gene is TRBJ1-1, the V gene TRBV7-2; D is unclear. The CDR3 end falls 3 residues outside the read, so it is completed with the germline J gene. Trimming cost V 4 bases and J 5 bases, with 11 bases left between them. This CDR3 contains 13 residues. Germline loops: CDR1 SGHTA, CDR2 FQGNSA.

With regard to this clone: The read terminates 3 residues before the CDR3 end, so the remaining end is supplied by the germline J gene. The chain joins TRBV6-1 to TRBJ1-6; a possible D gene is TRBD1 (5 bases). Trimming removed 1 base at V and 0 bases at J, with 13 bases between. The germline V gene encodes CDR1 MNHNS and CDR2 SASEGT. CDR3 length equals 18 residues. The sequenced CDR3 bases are TGTGCCAGCAGTGAAGATGGGGCAGGGAGCTCCTATAATTCACCC. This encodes CASSEDGAGSSYNSP. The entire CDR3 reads CASSEDGAGSSYNSPLHF.

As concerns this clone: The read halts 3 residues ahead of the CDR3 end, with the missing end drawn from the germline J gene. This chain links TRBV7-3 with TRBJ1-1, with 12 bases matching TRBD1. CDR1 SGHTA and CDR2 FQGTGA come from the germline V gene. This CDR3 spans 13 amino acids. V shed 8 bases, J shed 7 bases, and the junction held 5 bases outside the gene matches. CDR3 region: CASSGQGAGEAFF. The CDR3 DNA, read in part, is TGTGCCAGCTCGGGACAGGGGGCAGGTGAA.

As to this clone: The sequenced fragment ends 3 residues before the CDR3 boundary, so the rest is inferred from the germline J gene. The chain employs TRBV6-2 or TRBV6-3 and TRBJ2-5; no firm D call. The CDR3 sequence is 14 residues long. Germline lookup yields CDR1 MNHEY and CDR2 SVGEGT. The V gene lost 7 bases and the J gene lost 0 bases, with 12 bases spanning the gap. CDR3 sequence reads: CASKSWAYQETQYF. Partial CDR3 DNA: TGTGCCAGCAAATCGTGGGCGTACCAAGAGACC.

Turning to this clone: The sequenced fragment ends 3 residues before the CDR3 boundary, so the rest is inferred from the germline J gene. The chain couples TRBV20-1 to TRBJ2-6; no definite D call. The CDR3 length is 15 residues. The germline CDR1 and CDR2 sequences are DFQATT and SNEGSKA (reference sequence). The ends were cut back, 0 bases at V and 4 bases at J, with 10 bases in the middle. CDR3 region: CSARDLAVGANVLTF. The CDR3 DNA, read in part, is TGCAGTGCTAGAGATCTGGCGGTGGGGGCCAACGTC.

The sequenced part of the CDR3 DNA is TGTGCCAGCAGCTCCGGGATAGGGGAAAGGAATCAGCCC. This gives the protein CASSSGIGERNQP. The entire CDR3 protein is CASSSGIGERNQPQHF. The rearrangement uses TRBV7-6 and TRBJ1-5; tentatively, D is TRBD1 (5 bases). The read finishes 3 residues shy of the CDR3 end, and the germline J gene is used to complete it. V lost 4 bases to trimming and J lost 4 bases, with 17 bases between them. Germline-derived CDR1 and CDR2 are SGHVS and FNYEAQ. This CDR3 has 16 residues.

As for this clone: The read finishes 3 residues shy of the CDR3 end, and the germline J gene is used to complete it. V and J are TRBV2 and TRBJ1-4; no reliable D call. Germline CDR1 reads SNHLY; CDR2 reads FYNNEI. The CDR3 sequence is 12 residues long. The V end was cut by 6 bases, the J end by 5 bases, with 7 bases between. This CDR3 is CASRSENEKLFF. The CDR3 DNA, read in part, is TGTGCCAGCAGGTCAGAAAATGAAAAA.

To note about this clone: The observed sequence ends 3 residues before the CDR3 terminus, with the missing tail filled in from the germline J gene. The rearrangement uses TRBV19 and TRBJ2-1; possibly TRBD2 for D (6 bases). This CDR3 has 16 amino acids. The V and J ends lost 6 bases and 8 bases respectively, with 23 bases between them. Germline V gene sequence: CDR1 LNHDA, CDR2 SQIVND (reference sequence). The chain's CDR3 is CASRPPGLQFTHEQFF. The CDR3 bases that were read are TGTGCCAGTAGACCCCCGGGACTCCAATTCACCCATGAG. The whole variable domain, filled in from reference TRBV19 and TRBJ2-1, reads DGGITQSPKYLFRKEGQNVTLSCEQNLNHDAMYWYRQDPGQGLRLIYYSQIVNDFQKGDIAEGYSVSREKKESFPLTVTSAQKNPTAFYLCASRPPGLQFTHEQFFGPGTRLTVL.

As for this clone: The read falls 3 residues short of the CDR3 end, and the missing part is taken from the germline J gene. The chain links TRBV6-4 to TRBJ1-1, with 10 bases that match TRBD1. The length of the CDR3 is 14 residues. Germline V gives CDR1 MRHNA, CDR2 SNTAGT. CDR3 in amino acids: CASSDGGQGSLAFF. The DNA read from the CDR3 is TGTGCCAGCAGTGATGGGGGACAGGGGAGCCTC.

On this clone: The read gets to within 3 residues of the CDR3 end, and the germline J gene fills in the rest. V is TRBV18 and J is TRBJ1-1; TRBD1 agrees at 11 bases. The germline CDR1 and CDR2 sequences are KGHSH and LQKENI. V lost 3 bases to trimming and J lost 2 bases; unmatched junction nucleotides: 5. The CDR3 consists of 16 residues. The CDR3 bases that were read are TGTGCCAGCTCACCGGGACAGGGGGGACTAAACACTGAA. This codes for CASSPGQGGLNTE. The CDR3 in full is CASSPGQGGLNTEAFF.

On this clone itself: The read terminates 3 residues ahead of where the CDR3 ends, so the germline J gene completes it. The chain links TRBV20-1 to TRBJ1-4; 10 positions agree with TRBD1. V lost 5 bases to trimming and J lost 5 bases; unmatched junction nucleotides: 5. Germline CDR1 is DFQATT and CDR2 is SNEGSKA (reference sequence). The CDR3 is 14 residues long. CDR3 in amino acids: CSAEWTGGNEKLFF. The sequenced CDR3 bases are TGCAGTGCTGAATGGACAGGGGGAAATGAAAAA.

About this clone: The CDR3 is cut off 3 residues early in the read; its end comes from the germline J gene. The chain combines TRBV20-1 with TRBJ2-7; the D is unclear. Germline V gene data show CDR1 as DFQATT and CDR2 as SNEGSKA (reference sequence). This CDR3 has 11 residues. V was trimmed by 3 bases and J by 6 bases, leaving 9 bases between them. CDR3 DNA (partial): TGCAGTGCTAGCATCGGTACCGAG. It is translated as CSASIGTE. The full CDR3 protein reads CSASIGTEQYF.

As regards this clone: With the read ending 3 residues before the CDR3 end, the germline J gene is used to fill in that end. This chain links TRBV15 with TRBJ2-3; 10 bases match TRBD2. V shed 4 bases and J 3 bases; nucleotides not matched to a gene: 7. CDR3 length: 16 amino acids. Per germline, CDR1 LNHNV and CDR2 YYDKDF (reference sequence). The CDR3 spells CATSTGRTSGTDTQYF. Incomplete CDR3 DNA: TGTGCCACCAGCACGGGGAGGACTAGCGGTACAGATACG.

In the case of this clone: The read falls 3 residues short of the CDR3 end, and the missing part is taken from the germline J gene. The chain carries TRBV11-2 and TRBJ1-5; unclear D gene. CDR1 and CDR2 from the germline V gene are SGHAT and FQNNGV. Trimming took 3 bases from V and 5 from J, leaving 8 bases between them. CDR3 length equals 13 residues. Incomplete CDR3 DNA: TGTGCCAGCAGCTTCCAGAGCGATCAGCCC. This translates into CASSFQSDQP. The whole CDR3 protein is CASSFQSDQPQHF.